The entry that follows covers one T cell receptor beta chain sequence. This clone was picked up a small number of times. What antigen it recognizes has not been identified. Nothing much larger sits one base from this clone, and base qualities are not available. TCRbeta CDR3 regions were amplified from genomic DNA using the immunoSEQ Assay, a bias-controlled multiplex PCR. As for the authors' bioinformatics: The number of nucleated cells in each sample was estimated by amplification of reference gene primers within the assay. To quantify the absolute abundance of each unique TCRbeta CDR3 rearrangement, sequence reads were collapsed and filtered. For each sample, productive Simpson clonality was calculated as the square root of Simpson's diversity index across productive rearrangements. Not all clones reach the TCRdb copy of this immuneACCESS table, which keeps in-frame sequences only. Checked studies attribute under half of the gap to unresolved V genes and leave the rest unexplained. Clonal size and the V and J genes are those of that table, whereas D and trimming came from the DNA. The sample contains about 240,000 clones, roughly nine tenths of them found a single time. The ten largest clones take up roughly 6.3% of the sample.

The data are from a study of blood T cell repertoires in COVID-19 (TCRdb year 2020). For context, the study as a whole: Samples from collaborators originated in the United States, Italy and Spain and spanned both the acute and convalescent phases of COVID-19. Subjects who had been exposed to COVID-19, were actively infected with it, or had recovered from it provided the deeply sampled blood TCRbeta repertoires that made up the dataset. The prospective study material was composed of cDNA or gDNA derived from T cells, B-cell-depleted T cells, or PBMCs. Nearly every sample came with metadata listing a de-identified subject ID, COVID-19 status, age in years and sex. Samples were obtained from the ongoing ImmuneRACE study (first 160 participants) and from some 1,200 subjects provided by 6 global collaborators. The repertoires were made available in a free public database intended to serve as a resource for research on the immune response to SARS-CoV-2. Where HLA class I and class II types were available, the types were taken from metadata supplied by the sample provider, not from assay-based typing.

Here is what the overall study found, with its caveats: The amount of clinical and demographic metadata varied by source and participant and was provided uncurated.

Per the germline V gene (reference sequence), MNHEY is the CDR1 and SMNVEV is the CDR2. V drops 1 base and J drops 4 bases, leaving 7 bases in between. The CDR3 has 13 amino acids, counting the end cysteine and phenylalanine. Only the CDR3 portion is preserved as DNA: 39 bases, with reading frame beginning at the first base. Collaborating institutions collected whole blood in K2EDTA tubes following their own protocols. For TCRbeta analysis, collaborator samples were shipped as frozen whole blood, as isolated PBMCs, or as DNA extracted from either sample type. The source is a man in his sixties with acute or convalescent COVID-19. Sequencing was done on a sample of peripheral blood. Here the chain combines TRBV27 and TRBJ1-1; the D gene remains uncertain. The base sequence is TGTGCCAGCAGTTTATGGGCGAGCACTGAAGCTTTCTTT. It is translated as CASSLWASTEAFF.